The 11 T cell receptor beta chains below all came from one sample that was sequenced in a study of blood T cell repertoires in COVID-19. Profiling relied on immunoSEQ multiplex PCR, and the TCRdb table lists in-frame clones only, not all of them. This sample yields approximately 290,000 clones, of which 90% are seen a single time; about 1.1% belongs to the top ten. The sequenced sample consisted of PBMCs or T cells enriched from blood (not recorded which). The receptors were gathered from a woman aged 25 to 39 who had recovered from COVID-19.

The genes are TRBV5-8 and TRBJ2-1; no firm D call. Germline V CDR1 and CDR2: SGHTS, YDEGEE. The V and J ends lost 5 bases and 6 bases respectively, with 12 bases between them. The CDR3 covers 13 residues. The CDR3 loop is CASRRRSLNEQFF. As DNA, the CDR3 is TGTGCCAGCAGGCGTAGGAGTCTCAATGAGCAGTTCTTC.

DNA for the CDR3: TGTGCCAGCACTACCCCTTCTAGCGGGGTGTACAATGAGCAGTTCTTC. Translating it yields CASTTPSSGVYNEQFF. The chain uses TRBV28 and TRBJ2-1; 9 nucleotides align to TRBD2. In germline, CDR1 is MDHEN, CDR2 SYDVKM. The V segment lost 7 bases and the J segment 4 bases; nucleotides outside the gene matches: 11. The CDR3 contains 16 residues.

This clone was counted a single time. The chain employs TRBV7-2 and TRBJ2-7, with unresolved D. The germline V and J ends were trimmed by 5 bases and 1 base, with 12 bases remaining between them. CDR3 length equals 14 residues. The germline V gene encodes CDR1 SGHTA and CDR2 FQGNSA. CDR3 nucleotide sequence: TGTGCCAGCAGCCGGAGTAGCTTTTCCTACGAGCAGTACTTC. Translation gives CASSRSSFSYEQYF.

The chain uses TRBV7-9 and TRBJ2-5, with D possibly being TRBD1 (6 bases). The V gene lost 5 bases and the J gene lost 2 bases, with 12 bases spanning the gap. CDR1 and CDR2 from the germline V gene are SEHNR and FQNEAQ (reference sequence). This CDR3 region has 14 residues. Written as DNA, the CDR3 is TGTGCCAGCAGCCAACATACAGGGCAAGAGACCCAGTACTTC. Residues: CASSQHTGQETQYF.

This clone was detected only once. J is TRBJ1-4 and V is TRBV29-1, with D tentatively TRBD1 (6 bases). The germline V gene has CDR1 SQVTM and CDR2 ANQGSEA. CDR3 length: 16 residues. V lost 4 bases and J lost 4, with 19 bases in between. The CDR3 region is CSVVTLGGVGNEKLFF. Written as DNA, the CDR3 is TGCAGCGTTGTAACATTAGGGGGTGTGGGTAATGAAAAACTGTTTTTT.

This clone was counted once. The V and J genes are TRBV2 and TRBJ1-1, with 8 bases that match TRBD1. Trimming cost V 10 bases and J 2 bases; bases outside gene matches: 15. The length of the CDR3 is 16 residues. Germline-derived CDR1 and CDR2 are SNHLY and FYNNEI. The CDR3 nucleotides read TGTGCCACGATCCGTACCAGACAGGGGCGAAACACTGAAGCTTTCTTT. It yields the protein CATIRTRQGRNTEAFF.

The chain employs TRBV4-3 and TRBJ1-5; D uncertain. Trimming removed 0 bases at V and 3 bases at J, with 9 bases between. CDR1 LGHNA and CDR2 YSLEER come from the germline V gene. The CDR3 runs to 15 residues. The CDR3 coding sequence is TGCGCCAGCAGCCAAGATAAAGCGGACAATCAGCCCCAGCATTTT. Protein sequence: CASSQDKADNQPQHF.

The CDR3 is CASSLLAGGGMNTEAFF. In DNA form, the CDR3 reads TGTGCCAGCAGCTTGCTCGCCGGGGGAGGTATGAACACTGAAGCTTTCTTT. The rearrangement links TRBV7-6 to TRBJ1-1; D is perhaps TRBD1 (5 bases). Trimming removed 3 bases at V and 0 bases at J, with 17 bases between. The CDR3 is 17 amino acids. The germline gives CDR1 SGHVS, CDR2 FNYEAQ.

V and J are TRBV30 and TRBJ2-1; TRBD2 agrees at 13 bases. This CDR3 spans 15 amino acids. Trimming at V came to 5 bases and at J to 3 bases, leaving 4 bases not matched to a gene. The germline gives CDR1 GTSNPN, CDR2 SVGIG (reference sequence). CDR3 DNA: TGTGCCTGGGGCGGACTAGCGGGGGACTACAATGAGCAGTTCTTC. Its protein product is CAWGGLAGDYNEQFF.

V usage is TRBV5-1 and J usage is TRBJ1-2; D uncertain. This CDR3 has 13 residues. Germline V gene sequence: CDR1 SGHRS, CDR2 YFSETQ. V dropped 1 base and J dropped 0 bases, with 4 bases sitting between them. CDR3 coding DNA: TGCGCCAGCAGCTTGCAGGCTAACTATGGCTACACCTTC. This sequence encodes CASSLQANYGYTF.

For the CDR3, the DNA is TGTGCCAGCACCCCCTGGGAGGGAGGGACTGAAGCTTTCTTT. Amino acid sequence: CASTPWEGGTEAFF. This rearrangement joins TRBV28 to TRBJ1-1; D uncertain. Trimming took off 7 bases at V and 5 bases at J, with 17 bases between the two ends. CDR1 MDHEN and CDR2 SYDVKM come from the germline V gene. There are 14 residues in the CDR3.